This is a list of T cell receptor beta chains from one sample in a study of STAT5B mutations in CD4+ large granular lymphocyte leukemia. Some clones are missing from TCRdb's copy, which holds only in-frame ones; the method was immunoSEQ multiplex PCR. The table shows approximately 30,000 clones, with around 81% occurring only once. Material: CD4+ T cells from blood buffy coats. The receptors stem from a human donor in good health. Each CDR3 is given with its conserved first and last residue.

V gene	J gene	CDR3 protein
TRBV19	TRBJ2-7	CASSIISGQATYEQYF
TRBV28	TRBJ1-4	CASSPGQPTNEKLFF
TRBV6-1	TRBJ2-7	CASSEVGLAGYYEQYF
TRBV5-1	TRBJ2-7	CASSPDGTSGFYEQYF
TRBV4-3	TRBJ1-4	CASSQGILNEKLFF
TRBV28	TRBJ2-1	CASSLLGANEQFF
TRBV27	TRBJ2-7	CASSFGRAYEQYF
TRBV18	TRBJ1-5	CASSPALNQPQHF
TRBV10-1	TRBJ2-1	CASSEIGGTTYNEQFF
TRBV4-3	TRBJ2-7	CASSRVLGTAYEQYF
TRBV6-6	TRBJ2-1	CASRLAESYNEQFF
TRBV28	TRBJ1-1	CASSLTDINTEAFF
TRBV4-1	TRBJ1-3	CASSQGFAYSKAGNTIYF